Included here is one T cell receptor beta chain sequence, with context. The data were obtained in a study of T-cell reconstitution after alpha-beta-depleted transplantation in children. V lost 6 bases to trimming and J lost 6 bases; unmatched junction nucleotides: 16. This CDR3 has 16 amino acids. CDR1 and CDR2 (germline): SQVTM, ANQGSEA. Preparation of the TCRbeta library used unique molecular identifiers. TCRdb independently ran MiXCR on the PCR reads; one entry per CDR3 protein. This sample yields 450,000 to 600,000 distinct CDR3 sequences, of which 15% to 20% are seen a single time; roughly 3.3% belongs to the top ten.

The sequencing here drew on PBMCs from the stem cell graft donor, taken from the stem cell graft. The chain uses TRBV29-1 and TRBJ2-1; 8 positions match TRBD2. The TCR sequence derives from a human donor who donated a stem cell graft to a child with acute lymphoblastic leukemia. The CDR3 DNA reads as TGCAGCGTAGGTGGTCAGGTAGCGGGAATTCGCAATGAGCAGTTCTTC. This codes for CSVGGQVAGIRNEQFF.